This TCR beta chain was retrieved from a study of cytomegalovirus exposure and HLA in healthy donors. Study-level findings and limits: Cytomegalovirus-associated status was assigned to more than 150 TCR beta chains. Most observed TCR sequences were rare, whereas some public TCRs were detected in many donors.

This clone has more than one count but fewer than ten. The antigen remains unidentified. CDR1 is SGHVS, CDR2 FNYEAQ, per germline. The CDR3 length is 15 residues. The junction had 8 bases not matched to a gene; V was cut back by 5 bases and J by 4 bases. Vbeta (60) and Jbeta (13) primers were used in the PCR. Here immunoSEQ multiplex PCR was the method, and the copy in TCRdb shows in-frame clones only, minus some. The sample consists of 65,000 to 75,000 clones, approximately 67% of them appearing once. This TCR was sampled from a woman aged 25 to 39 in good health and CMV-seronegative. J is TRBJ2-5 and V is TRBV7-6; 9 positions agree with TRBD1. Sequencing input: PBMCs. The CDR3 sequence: CASSPRTGEGETQYF. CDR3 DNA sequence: TGTGCCAGCAGCCCCCGGACAGGGGAAGGAGAGACCCAGTACTTC.